The 29 T cell receptor beta chains below come from one sample, sequenced in a study of blood T cell repertoires in COVID-19 (dated by TCRdb to the early 2020s). Library creation used the immunoSEQ multiplex PCR assay. Entries here come from immuneACCESS through TCRdb and include only in-frame sequences with V and J called. Some clones fail to appear in such tables; in the studies checked, an unresolved V gene covers under half of the shortfall, and the cause of the remainder is unknown. A total of some 120,000 clones appear in this sample, around 83% of them only once. Of the sample, 15% to 20% is held by the ten largest clones. The sample was peripheral blood. The source of these receptors is a woman between 50 and 59 years old with acute or convalescent COVID-19.

The chain recombines TRBV28 with TRBJ2-1; 8 positions match TRBD2. Germline V CDR1 and CDR2: MDHEN, SYDVKM. J was trimmed by 1 base and V by 6 bases; bases with no gene match: 8. The CDR3 is 16 residues long. The CDR3 protein is CASRMGPGGSYNEQFF. DNA for the CDR3: TGTGCCAGCAGGATGGGGCCGGGAGGGTCCTACAATGAGCAGTTCTTC.

The rearrangement links TRBV30 to TRBJ1-4, with 9 bases that match TRBD1. With V trimmed by 2 bases and J by 8 bases, 3 bases remained unmatched. Germline-derived CDR1 and CDR2 are GTSNPN and SVGIG (reference sequence). This CDR3 is built from 13 residues. CDR3 sequence reads: CAWSMGQGEKLFF. The DNA for the CDR3 is TGTGCCTGGAGTATGGGACAGGGCGAAAAACTGTTTTTT.

The gene calls are TRBV25-1 and TRBJ2-1; 8 nucleotides agree with TRBD1. The CDR3 length is 14 residues. With 6 bases clipped from V and 6 bases from J, the junction kept 7 bases outside the gene matches. Germline CDR1 reads MGHDK; CDR2 reads SYGVNS. The CDR3 region is CASRDRERGNEQFF. The CDR3 DNA follows: TGTGCCAGCAGGGACAGGGAAAGGGGCAATGAGCAGTTCTTC.

This clone was recorded a few times. This chain joins TRBV15 and TRBJ1-5; a weak D match, TRBD1 (5 bases). From germline, CDR1 is LNHNV and CDR2 YYDKDF (reference sequence). CDR3 length: 14 amino acids. The V end was cut by 5 bases, the J end by 0 bases, with 8 bases between. CDR3 DNA: TGTGCCACCAGCTCCAGGGATAGCAATCAGCCCCAGCATTTT. Its translation: CATSSRDSNQPQHF.

This chain joins TRBV2 and TRBJ1-4; possible D gene TRBD1, 5 bases. The V end was cut by 7 bases, the J end by 5 bases, with 17 bases between. CDR1 and CDR2 from the germline V gene are SNHLY and FYNNEI. CDR3 size: 15 residues. The CDR3: CASTSLGRANEKLFF. CDR3 DNA sequence: TGTGCCAGCACCAGTCTGGGGCGCGCAAATGAAAAACTGTTTTTT.

In nucleotides, the CDR3 is TGTGCCAGCAGCCAAGTGGACAGGGAAGAAAGTGGCTACACCTTC. Translation: CASSQVDREESGYTF. This chain joins TRBV4-2 and TRBJ1-2; 8 positions match TRBD1. Germline values: CDR1 LGHNA, CDR2 YNFKEQ. V lost 1 base to trimming and J lost 7 bases; unmatched junction nucleotides: 8. CDR3 size: 15 residues.

The CDR3 bases are TGTGCCAGCAGTGAAAAGGGCGCGGGTATGTACGAGCAGTACTTC. Its protein product is CASSEKGAGMYEQYF. This rearrangement joins TRBV2 to TRBJ2-7; D perhaps matches TRBD2 (5 bases). The CDR3 sequence is 15 residues long. Per germline, CDR1 SNHLY and CDR2 FYNNEI. The V and J ends lost 2 bases and 4 bases respectively, with 15 bases between them.

J is TRBJ1-2 and V is TRBV2, with D possibly matching TRBD1 (6 bases). The CDR3 runs to 12 residues. V was shortened by 4 bases and J by 7 bases, with 10 bases between the two germline ends. CDR1 and CDR2 (germline): SNHLY, FYNNEI. For the CDR3, the DNA is TGTGCCAGCAGTGGGGAGGGGGTTGGCTACACCTTC. Protein sequence: CASSGEGVGYTF.

The V gene is TRBV14, the J gene TRBJ1-2; 7 bases line up with TRBD1. Germline V gives CDR1 SGHDN, CDR2 FVKESK. V lost 4 bases and J lost 4; bases outside the gene matches: 3. The CDR3 sequence is 13 residues long. CDR3 in amino acids: CASSPGTAYGYTF. CDR3 nucleotide sequence: TGTGCCAGCAGCCCCGGGACAGCCTATGGCTACACCTTC.

This clone was found once. The V call is TRBV7-2, the J call TRBJ2-2, with D possibly TRBD1 on 5 matching bases. Per the germline V gene, CDR1 is SGHTA and CDR2 is FQGNSA. CDR3 size: 13 residues. V was trimmed by 6 bases and J by 1 base, leaving 6 bases between them. The CDR3 reads CASRGLNTGELFF. The CDR3, as DNA: TGTGCCAGCAGGGGGCTGAACACCGGGGAGCTGTTTTTT. Variable domain in full (rest from reference TRBV7-2 and TRBJ2-2): GAGVSQSPSNKVTEKGKDVELRCDPISGHTALYWYRQSLGQGLEFLIYFQGNSAPDKSGLPSDRFSAERTGGSVSTLTIQRTQQEDSAVYLCASRGLNTGELFFGEGSRLTVL.

The chain is built from TRBV29-1 and TRBJ1-1, with D perhaps matching TRBD1 (5 bases). This CDR3 contains 13 residues. The germline V and J ends were trimmed by 7 bases and 2 bases, with 14 bases remaining between them. Germline CDR1 reads SQVTM; CDR2 reads ANQGSEA. CDR3 loop: CSARPGYNTEAFF. The CDR3, as DNA: TGCAGCGCGAGACCAGGGTATAACACTGAAGCTTTCTTT.

This sequence joins TRBV30 and TRBJ1-5, with D unresolved. Germline V CDR1 and CDR2: GTSNPN, SVGIG (reference sequence). There are 14 residues in the CDR3. V lost 1 base and J lost 4, with 11 bases in between. CDR3 DNA: TGTGCCTGGAGTGCAGAGCCCAGGAATCAGCCCCAGCATTTT. This gives the protein CAWSAEPRNQPQHF. The whole variable domain, filled in from reference TRBV30 and TRBJ1-5, reads SQTIHQWPATLVQPVGSPLSLECTVEGTSNPNLYWYRQAAGRGLQLLFYSVGIGQISSEVPQNLSASRPQDRQFILSSKKLLLSDSGFYLCAWSAEPRNQPQHFGDGTRLSIL.

In this sample, this clone turned up a few times. This rearrangement joins TRBV4-2 to TRBJ1-4; 7 positions agree with TRBD1. Germline V gives CDR1 LGHNA, CDR2 YNFKEQ. The CDR3 has 13 residues. The V and J ends lost 1 base and 14 bases, in that order; junction bases with no gene match: 7. The CDR3 loop is CASSQGGAGGLFF. CDR3 in DNA: TGTGCCAGCAGCCAAGGAGGGGCAGGGGGGCTGTTTTTT.

V and J are TRBV6-5 and TRBJ2-2, with a weak D call TRBD2 (6 bases). This CDR3 is built from 15 residues. Germline V CDR1 and CDR2: MNHEY, SVGAGI. Trimming removed 5 bases at V and 3 bases at J, with 13 bases between. This CDR3 is CASSPRGGDTGELFF. The CDR3 DNA reads TGTGCCAGCAGTCCCCGTGGAGGGGACACCGGGGAGCTGTTTTTT.

This clone was observed a single time. The V and J genes are TRBV6-5 and TRBJ2-3; 7 bases agree with TRBD2. The CDR3 sequence is 14 residues long. V lost 2 bases and J lost 3; bases outside the gene matches: 2. Germline values: CDR1 MNHEY, CDR2 SVGAGI. In DNA form, the CDR3 reads TGTGCCAGCAGTTACGGGGGGGGGACAGATACGCAGTATTTT. Translation: CASSYGGGTDTQYF.

The V and J genes are TRBV18 and TRBJ2-7; TRBD2 aligns across 9 bases. The V and J ends lost 2 bases and 0 bases, in that order; junction bases with no gene match: 2. This CDR3 region has 15 residues. Looked up from germline, CDR1 is KGHSH and CDR2 is LQKENI. The CDR3 region is CASSPAGGSSYEQYF. The DNA of the CDR3 is TGTGCCAGCTCACCAGCGGGGGGGAGCTCCTACGAGCAGTACTTC. The whole variable domain, remainder taken from reference TRBV18 and TRBJ2-7, is NAGVMQNPRHLVRRRGQEARLRCSPMKGHSHVYWYRQLPEEGLKFMVYLQKENIIDESGMPKERFSAEFPKEGPSILRIQQVVRGDSAAYFCASSPAGGSSYEQYFGPGTRLTVT.

V and J are TRBV9 and TRBJ2-7, with TRBD2 as a possible D gene (5 bases). This CDR3 is built from 13 residues. V was clipped by 1 base and J by 6 bases, with 11 bases between them. Looked up from germline, CDR1 is SGDLS and CDR2 is YYNGEE. DNA for the CDR3: TGTGCCAGCAGCGTACGGGCAGGAGGCGAGCAGTACTTC. This sequence encodes CASSVRAGGEQYF.

The chain has TRBV12-3 or TRBV12-4 and TRBJ1-2; TRBD1 matches 7 bases. J gave up 4 bases and V 3 bases, and 2 bases lay outside the gene matches. CDR3 size: 13 residues. The CDR3 loop reads CASSLEGAYGYTF. The CDR3 DNA sequence: TGTGCCAGCAGTTTGGAGGGGGCCTATGGCTACACCTTC.

The V and J genes are TRBV5-4 and TRBJ2-1; a possible D gene is TRBD2 (5 bases). The germline V gene has CDR1 SGHNT and CDR2 YYREEE (reference sequence). The V gene lost 4 bases and the J gene lost 1 base, with 15 bases spanning the gap. The CDR3 consists of 16 residues. The CDR3 coding sequence is TGTGCCAGCAGCGGGATTGAGGGCGCATCCTACAATGAGCAGTTCTTC. Translating it yields CASSGIEGASYNEQFF.

This clone was seen once. The chain links TRBV9 to TRBJ2-1; 11 bases match TRBD1. The CDR3 spans 16 residues. The germline CDR1 and CDR2 sequences are SGDLS and YYNGEE. The trim removed 2 bases at V and 1 base at J, leaving 2 bases unmatched. DNA for the CDR3: TGTGCCAGCAGCGTGGGACAGGGGGTATCCTACAATGAGCAGTTCTTC. This codes for CASSVGQGVSYNEQFF.

This clone turned up a few times. The V and J genes are TRBV3-1 (or the pseudogene TRBV3-2) and TRBJ2-7; D possibly corresponds to TRBD2 (5 bases). V lost 1 base and J lost 7, with 11 bases in between. Germline V gene sequence: CDR1 LGHDT, CDR2 YNNKEL (reference sequence). The CDR3 loop spans 13 amino acids. CDR3 amino acids: CASSQGTGTEQYF. The DNA for the CDR3 is TGTGCCAGCAGCCAAGGGACTGGAACAGAGCAGTACTTC.

This clone was found once. J is TRBJ1-2 and V is TRBV2; 7 bases map to TRBD1. Looked up from germline, CDR1 is SNHLY and CDR2 is FYNNEI. Trimming took 10 bases from V and 8 from J; bases not matched to a gene: 13. The CDR3 sequence is 13 residues long. CDR3 sequence reads: CAIDTDRAYGYTF. CDR3 in DNA: TGTGCCATAGATACCGACAGGGCCTACGGCTACACCTTC.

This chain connects TRBV9 to TRBJ2-1; D may be TRBD2 (5 bases). V was trimmed by 0 bases and J by 13 bases, leaving 8 bases between them. CDR3 length: 11 residues. The germline V gene has CDR1 SGDLS and CDR2 YYNGEE. The CDR3 nucleotides read TGTGCCAGCAGCGTAGGGACTTTACAGTTCTTC. This codes for CASSVGTLQFF.

The chain has TRBV27 and TRBJ1-5, with 9 bases that match TRBD1. The CDR3 sequence is 17 residues long. V dropped 5 bases and J dropped 1; count of bases not matched to a gene: 9. Germline V CDR1 and CDR2: MNHEY, SMNVEV (reference sequence). The CDR3 coding sequence is TGTGCCAGCAGTCCCAAAACCGGGACAGGGAGCAATCAGCCCCAGCATTTT. The encoded protein is CASSPKTGTGSNQPQHF.

The chain combines TRBV6-5 with TRBJ2-2, with 8 positions matching TRBD2. Germline V gene sequence: CDR1 MNHEY, CDR2 SVGAGI. V was clipped by 11 bases and J by 3 bases; unmatched bases: 8. This CDR3 spans 14 amino acids. In nucleotides, the CDR3 is TGTGCCCATCAGCGGGGGTCCGACACCGGGGAGCTGTTTTTT. This codes for CAHQRGSDTGELFF.

CDR3 sequence (DNA): TGTGCCAGTAGTATATACAGCAACAATGAGCAGTTCTTC. Translation gives CASSIYSNNEQFF. The chain employs TRBV19 and TRBJ2-1; D gene unclear. The CDR3 covers 13 residues. Germline values: CDR1 LNHDA, CDR2 SQIVND (reference sequence). Trimming left V 2 bases short and J 5 bases short, with 7 bases between.

The CDR3 region has the DNA TGTGCTAGTGGTTTGAGGGCTAGCGGGGGAACCGGGGAGCTGTTTTTT. This sequence encodes CASGLRASGGTGELFF. This chain uses TRBV12-5 with TRBJ2-2; 10 bases fit TRBD2. CDR1 is LGHNT, CDR2 FRNRAP, per germline. The ends lost 2 bases at V and 5 bases at J; junction bases unmatched: 5. This CDR3 contains 16 residues.

The CDR3 reads CASSLKYPDRNYGYTF. In nucleotides, the CDR3 is TGTGCCAGCAGCTTAAAATACCCGGACAGGAACTATGGCTACACCTTC. V usage is TRBV11-3 and J usage is TRBJ1-2; 7 bases fit TRBD1. V shed 2 bases, J shed 2 bases, and the junction held 8 bases outside the gene matches. The CDR3 runs 16 residues. Germline V gene lookup returns CDR1 SGHNT and CDR2 YENEEA.

This clone was seen once. The chain couples TRBV5-1 to TRBJ2-3; TRBD2 matches 9 bases. The CDR3 spans 15 residues. Germline CDR1 SGHRS, CDR2 YFSETQ. Trimming at V came to 0 bases and at J to 4 bases, leaving 3 bases not matched to a gene. CDR3 amino acids: CASSLGVAGADTQYF. The CDR3 DNA reads TGCGCCAGCAGCTTGGGCGTAGCGGGGGCAGATACGCAGTATTTT.